Here is one T cell receptor (beta chain) with its context. The CDR3 consists of 15 residues. Germline CDR1 MNHEY, CDR2 SMNVEV (reference sequence). Trimming cost V 3 bases and J 6 bases, with 17 bases left between them. The sample is drawn from a study of CD8 T cells in Susac syndrome. Random hexamers served to reverse transcribe roughly 0.45 to 1 ug RNA. The authors amplified TCR beta CDR3 across 54 Vbeta and 13 Jbeta using immunoSEQ multiplex PCR. MiXCR was run by TCRdb on the immunoSEQ multiplex PCR reads, yielding one entry per CDR3 protein. The sample records 200,000 or so distinct CDR3 sequences, 80% to 95% being singletons.

Sample: CD8+ T cells from PBMCs. The J gene is TRBJ1-2, the V gene TRBV27; D remains unclear. This clonotype was sampled from a human donor with multiple sclerosis. CDR3 sequence: CASSFEGRSGNGYTF. The DNA of the CDR3 is TGTGCCAGCAGTTTCGAGGGTAGGAGTGGGAATGGCTACACCTTC.